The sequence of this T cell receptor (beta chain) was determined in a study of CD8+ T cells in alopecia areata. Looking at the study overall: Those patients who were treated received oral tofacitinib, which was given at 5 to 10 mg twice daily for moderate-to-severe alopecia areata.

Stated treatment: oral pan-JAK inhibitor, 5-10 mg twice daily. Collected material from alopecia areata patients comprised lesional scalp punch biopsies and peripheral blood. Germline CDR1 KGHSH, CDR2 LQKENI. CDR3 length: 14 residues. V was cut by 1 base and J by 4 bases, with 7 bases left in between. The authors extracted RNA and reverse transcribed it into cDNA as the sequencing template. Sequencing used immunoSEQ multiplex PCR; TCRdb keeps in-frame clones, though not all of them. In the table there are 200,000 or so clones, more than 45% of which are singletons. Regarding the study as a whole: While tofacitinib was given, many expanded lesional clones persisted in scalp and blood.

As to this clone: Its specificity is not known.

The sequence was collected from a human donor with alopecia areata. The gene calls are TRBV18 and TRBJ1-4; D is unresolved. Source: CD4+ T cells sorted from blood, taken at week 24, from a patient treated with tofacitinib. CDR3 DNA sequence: TGTGCCAGCTCACCACTGGGAGATAATGAAAAACTGTTTTTT. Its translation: CASSPLGDNEKLFF.